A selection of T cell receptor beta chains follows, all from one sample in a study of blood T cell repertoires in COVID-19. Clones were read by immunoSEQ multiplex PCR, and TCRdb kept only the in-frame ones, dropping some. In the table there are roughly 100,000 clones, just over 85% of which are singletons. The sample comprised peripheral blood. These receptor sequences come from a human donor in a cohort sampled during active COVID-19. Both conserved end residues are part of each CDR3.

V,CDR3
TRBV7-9,CAGEQVYGNTIYF
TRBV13,CASSLGQGATYEQYF
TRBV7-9,CASSSRDSSYNEQFF
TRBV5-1,CASTLGSQGGYGYTF
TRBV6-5,CASSKRQGAYTEAFF
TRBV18,CASSSSGGSYEQYF
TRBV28,CASSHHRRVLFEKLFF
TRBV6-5,CASSYYGRGTEAFF
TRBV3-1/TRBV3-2,CASSQRGNSANTEAFF
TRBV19,CASSPGLAGETQYF
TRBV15,CATSVSTGGPYNEQFF
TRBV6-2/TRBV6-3,CASSYSVGFGTGYGYTF
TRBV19,CASSIGGRGTGELFF
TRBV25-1,CASSAWGTGRQPQHF